The 14 T cell receptor beta chains in this list originate from one sample, sequenced in a study of T cells after yellow fever vaccination. One entry per CDR3 protein results from TCRdb running MiXCR on the 5' RACE reads. This table has hundreds of thousands of distinct CDR3 sequences, approximately 13% appearing once. Sequencing was performed on PBMCs, taken on the day of the yellow fever booster vaccination. These TCRs come from a man aged 30 to 39 who received the YFV17D yellow fever vaccine.

The table lists this clonotype with a few counts. This rearrangement joins TRBV2 to TRBJ2-7, with D unclear. The CDR3 is made up of 15 amino acids. Deletions cut 6 bases from V and 3 bases from J, with 18 bases between. In germline, CDR1 is SNHLY, CDR2 FYNNEI. CDR3 sequence reads: CASRLLISPFYEQYF. CDR3 sequence (DNA): TGTGCCAGCAGACTTCTCATAAGTCCCTTCTACGAGCAGTACTTC.

This clonotype has a handful of counts. The V call is TRBV12-3 or TRBV12-4, the J call TRBJ2-7, with D maybe TRBD2 (6 bases). The CDR3 loop spans 12 amino acids. Trimming removed 7 bases from V and 7 bases from J, with 14 bases in between. For the CDR3, the DNA is TGTGCCAGCAACCGCCGGGGAGGAGAGCAGTACTTC. It encodes CASNRRGGEQYF.

This chain links TRBV6-2 or TRBV6-3 with TRBJ2-3; possible D gene TRBD2, 5 bases. Trimming pared 2 bases from V and 0 bases from J, leaving 18 bases between. The CDR3 runs to 18 residues. The germline V gene encodes CDR1 MNHEY and CDR2 SVGEGT. CDR3 region: CASSYTPLPGTSTDTQYF. The CDR3 DNA is TGTGCCAGCAGTTACACCCCTCTCCCGGGAACTAGCACAGATACGCAGTATTTT.

The sample holds a few counts of this clonotype. CDR3 bases: TGCAGTGCTAGGGTCGGGAGCGAGACCCAGTACTTC. Translating it yields CSARVGSETQYF. The V gene is TRBV20-1, the J gene TRBJ2-5, with D possibly TRBD2 on 6 matching bases. Per germline, CDR1 DFQATT and CDR2 SNEGSKA (reference sequence). This CDR3 has 12 residues. V was clipped by 3 bases and J by 5 bases, with 10 bases between them.

This rearrangement joins TRBV15 to TRBJ2-7; D is perhaps TRBD1 (6 bases). Germline V gene data show CDR1 as LNHNV and CDR2 as YYDKDF (reference sequence). This CDR3 has 14 amino acids. V dropped 0 bases and J dropped 6 bases, with 12 bases sitting between them. The CDR3 reads CATSRDIQGREQYF. CDR3 sequence (DNA): TGTGCCACCAGCAGAGATATACAGGGACGCGAGCAGTACTTC. Filled out from reference TRBV15 and TRBJ2-7, the complete variable domain reads DAMVIQNPRYQVTQFGKPVTLSCSQTLNHNVMYWYQQKSSQAPKLLFHYYDKDFNNEADTPDNFQSRRPNTSFCFLDIRSPGLGDTAMYLCATSRDIQGREQYFGPGTRLTVT.

A few counts support this clonotype. CDR3 amino acids: CASTPGANTGELFF. CDR3 nucleotide sequence: TGTGCCAGCACGCCGGGGGCGAACACCGGGGAGCTGTTTTTT. V gene TRBV12-3 or TRBV12-4 combines with J gene TRBJ2-2, with D perhaps TRBD2 (6 bases). The CDR3 sequence is 14 residues long. V lost 7 bases and J lost 0, with 9 bases in between.

This clonotype was seen a handful of times. The chain recombines TRBV4-3 with TRBJ1-1; D might be TRBD1 (6 bases). This CDR3 has 15 amino acids. V was trimmed by 1 base and J by 4 bases, leaving 13 bases between them. Germline CDR1 and CDR2: LGHNA and YSLEER. The CDR3 region is CASSQVVTGTTEAFF. The CDR3 DNA is TGCGCCAGCAGCCAAGTCGTAACAGGGACCACTGAAGCTTTCTTT.

The V and J genes are TRBV3-1 and TRBJ2-2; D might be TRBD1 or TRBD2, each matching 5 bases. CDR1 is LGHDT, CDR2 YNNKEL, per germline (reference sequence). CDR3 length: 16 amino acids. V dropped 5 bases and J dropped 0 bases, with 13 bases sitting between them. Here the CDR3 reads CASSTWDPSNTGELFF. For the CDR3, the DNA is TGTGCCAGCAGCACCTGGGACCCGTCGAACACCGGGGAGCTGTTTTTT.

V gene TRBV7-8 combines with J gene TRBJ2-4; no firm D call. The CDR3 covers 14 residues. The V end lost 6 bases, the J end lost 8 bases, and 17 bases lay between the germline ends. The germline gives CDR1 SGHVS, CDR2 FQNEAQ. The CDR3 region is CASSIIMGSYIQYF. CDR3 DNA sequence: TGTGCCAGCAGTATTATAATGGGGTCTTACATTCAGTACTTC. The full variable domain, with the rest looked up from reference TRBV7-8 and TRBJ2-4, is GAGVSQSPRYKVAKRGQDVALRCDPISGHVSLFWYQQALGQGPEFLTYFQNEAQLDKSGLPSDRFFAERPEGSVSTLKIQRTQQEDSAVYLCASSIIMGSYIQYFGAGTRLSVL.

Notes on this clonotype: The junction departs from the called germline gene at one end, perhaps through a read error. The chain combines TRBV6-6 with TRBJ1-1; D might be TRBD1 (5 bases). The CDR3 runs 13 residues. Looked up from germline, CDR1 is MNHNY and CDR2 is SVGAGI (reference sequence). The CDR3 protein is CAISYSKGTEAFF. The CDR3 DNA reads TGTGCCATCAGTTATAGTAAGGGGACTGAAGCTTTCTTT.

This clonotype was seen ten or more times. This chain connects TRBV20-1 to TRBJ2-4, with a weak D call TRBD1 (6 bases). This CDR3 has 15 amino acids. Trimming shortened V by 2 bases and J by 1 base, and 12 bases separated the two germline ends. The germline V gene has CDR1 DFQATT and CDR2 SNEGSKA (reference sequence). CDR3 loop: CSARTGSMAKNIQYF. The CDR3 DNA reads as TGCAGTGCTAGAACAGGGTCCATGGCCAAAAACATTCAGTACTTC.

There are many counts of this clonotype. The V gene is TRBV9, the J gene TRBJ2-7, with 9 bases matching TRBD2. From germline, CDR1 is SGDLS and CDR2 YYNGEE. CDR3 length equals 14 residues. Trimming at V came to 4 bases and at J to 6 bases, leaving 8 bases not matched to a gene. The CDR3 here is CASSPGTSSSEQYF. The CDR3 nucleotides read TGTGCCAGCAGCCCCGGGACTAGCTCTTCCGAGCAGTACTTC.

V gene TRBV5-1 combines with J gene TRBJ1-3; tentatively, D is TRBD1 (5 bases). Germline assignment: CDR1 SGHRS and CDR2 YFSETQ. V lost 7 bases to trimming and J lost 2 bases, with 13 bases between them. The CDR3 length is 14 residues. The chain's CDR3 is CASSTDQPGNTIYF. Here the CDR3 DNA reads TGCGCCAGCTCGACAGACCAACCTGGAAACACCATATATTTT.

CDR3 bases: TGCAGCGTTGGGGGACAGGGGGAGACCCAGTACTTC. Its protein product is CSVGGQGETQYF. The chain is built from TRBV29-1 and TRBJ2-5; the match to TRBD1 covers 10 bases. Germline trimming cut 4 bases from V and 5 bases from J; bases unmatched to any gene: 1. The CDR3 extends over 12 amino acids. Germline V gene sequence: CDR1 SQVTM, CDR2 ANQGSEA.